Presented here are 5 T cell receptor beta chains from one specimen sequenced in a study of blood T cells in healthy people across ages. A sample-barcoded 5' primer and a J-beta primer mix were used in a second PCR of about 7 to 12 cycles. TCRdb independently ran MiXCR on the 5' RACE reads; one entry per CDR3 protein. The sample carries 1.5 million to 2 million distinct CDR3 sequences, 49% recorded once. The material sequenced was blood. These receptors were taken from a woman in her forties in good health.

This clonotype turned up a few times. J is TRBJ1-5 and V is TRBV29-1, with D maybe TRBD1 (6 bases). Germline V gene sequence: CDR1 SQVTM, CDR2 ANQGSEA. V gave up 2 bases and J gave up 7 bases, with 12 bases separating them. The CDR3 runs 13 residues. In nucleotides, the CDR3 is TGCAGCGTTGAACTTGGGGGCAGCCAGCCCCAGCATTTT. Translating gives CSVELGGSQPQHF.

The J gene is TRBJ2-7, the V gene TRBV20-1; D remains ambiguous. This CDR3 spans 14 amino acids. CDR1 and CDR2 (germline): DFQATT, SNEGSKA (reference sequence). V was cut by 1 base and J by 4 bases, with 14 bases left in between. The CDR3 protein is CSARVHDTLYEQYF. CDR3 DNA: TGCAGTGCTAGAGTTCATGACACATTATACGAGCAGTACTTC.

The chain combines TRBV20-1 with TRBJ2-5, with a weak D call TRBD2 (6 bases). Trimming took off 3 bases at V and 3 bases at J, with 11 bases between the two ends. This CDR3 spans 13 amino acids. The germline V gene has CDR1 DFQATT and CDR2 SNEGSKA (reference sequence). In DNA form, the CDR3 reads TGCAGTGCTAGTCGGGGAGGAGAAGAGACCCAGTACTTC. This encodes CSASRGGEETQYF.

This chain connects TRBV6-6 to TRBJ1-6; D not certain. The germline V and J ends were trimmed by 0 bases and 9 bases, with 9 bases remaining between them. The CDR3 has 14 amino acids. Per the germline V gene, CDR1 is MNHNY and CDR2 is SVGAGI (reference sequence). In DNA, the CDR3 is TGTGCCAGCAGTTACTCAGCCGGCGGTTCACCCCTCCACTTT. Amino acids: CASSYSAGGSPLHF.

The chain uses TRBV27 and TRBJ2-1, with TRBD2 matching 8 bases. The CDR3 extends over 13 amino acids. Germline V CDR1 and CDR2: MNHEY, SMNVEV (reference sequence). Trimming cost V 7 bases and J 9 bases; bases outside gene matches: 8. CDR3 amino acids: CASKQRGQGEQFF. The CDR3 bases are TGTGCCAGCAAGCAGCGGGGGCAGGGTGAGCAGTTCTTC.